The source of this T cell receptor beta chain is a study of T cell responses to AZD1222 COVID-19 vaccine. The V gene's germline CDR1 is MNHEY and CDR2 SMNVEV (reference sequence). Trimming removed 2 bases from V and 3 bases from J, with 8 bases in between. This CDR3 has 14 residues. Profiling relied on immunoSEQ multiplex PCR, and the TCRdb table lists in-frame clones only, not all of them. The sample holds some 200,000 clones, about nine tenths seen once. This TCR came from an adult in good health. The sample here was peripheral blood, taken on day 0 of AZD1222 vaccination. The chain links TRBV27 to TRBJ1-3; no definite D call. CDR3 DNA sequence: TGTGCCAGCAGTTTAGACGGAGGTGGAAACACCATATATTTT. Its translation is CASSLDGGGNTIYF.